This T cell receptor beta chain was identified in a study of shared clonotypes between healthy human individuals. Looking at the study overall: The donor group consisted of a couple of women and three men, aged 18 to 49. Each donor's CD8 memory used one plate, CD8 naive two, each CD4 subset three.

Original handling: Filtering of immunoSEQ junctional sequences could not match full-length read filtering. Data came from immunoSEQ multiplex PCR; TCRdb stores just in-frame clones and leaves some out. That table is the source of V, J and clone size, and D and trimming were worked out from the DNA. The profile shows a few hundred thousand clones, nearly 97% of them singletons. CD45RO-negative, CCR7-selected cells formed the naive CD8 fraction, which excluded terminally differentiated effector memory CD45RA+ cells. This CDR3 has 16 amino acids. The ends lost 5 bases at V and 4 bases at J; junction bases unmatched: 7. Per the germline V gene, CDR1 is MNHEY and CDR2 is SMNVEV (reference sequence). Broader study findings: A reduction in generation probabilities was seen for non-shared clonotypes relative to those shared by all four donors.

This clone was counted once. Its antigen is currently unknown. The source of this sequence is a woman younger than 45 in good health. The specimen was naive CD8+ T cells sorted from blood. This chain joins TRBV27 and TRBJ1-6, with 8 bases aligning to TRBD1. The CDR3 spells CASSRRTGTYNSPLHF. The CDR3, as DNA: TGTGCCAGCAGTCGGCGGACAGGGACATATAATTCACCCCTCCACTTT.